This is a list of T cell receptor beta chains from one sample in a study of early T cells in non-severe SARS-CoV-2 infection. MiXCR was run by TCRdb on the 5' RACE reads, yielding one entry per CDR3 protein. The table records tens of thousands of distinct CDR3 sequences, roughly 5% of them present only once. The sequencing sample was made of whole blood. Receptors were obtained from an adult who was a healthcare worker with PCR-confirmed SARS-CoV-2 infection or an uninfected control (not recorded which). Both conserved end residues are part of each CDR3. The order of the fields is CDR3 protein, CDR3 DNA, J gene, V gene, D gene, clone size. A D gene is named only where the DNA matches it firmly. The listing skips clone size in some rows; elsewhere it reads once, few, many or a size class.

CDR3aa: CASSQEQPGQGLSYEQYF
CDR3nt: TGCGCCAGCAGCCAAGAACAGCCTGGACAGGGGCTCTCCTACGAGCAGTACTTC
j_gene: TRBJ2-7
v_gene: TRBV4-1
d_gene: TRBD1
abundance: many

CDR3aa: CASSLGPAGSYEQYF
CDR3nt: TGTGCCAGCAGTTTAGGCCCAGCAGGGTCCTACGAGCAGTACTTC
j_gene: TRBJ2-7
v_gene: TRBV28
d_gene: .
abundance: many

CDR3aa: CASSPRIAGTSTDTQYF
CDR3nt: TGTGCCAGCTCACCCAGGATAGCAGGGACAAGCACAGATACGCAGTATTTT
j_gene: TRBJ2-3
v_gene: TRBV18
d_gene: .
abundance: few

CDR3aa: CASSFEALNTEAFF
CDR3nt: TGCGCCAGCAGCTTCGAGGCCCTGAACACTGAAGCTTTCTTT
j_gene: TRBJ1-1
v_gene: TRBV5-1
d_gene: .
abundance: few

CDR3aa: CSATRGDGTEAFF
CDR3nt: TGCAGTGCTACCAGGGGGGATGGCACTGAAGCTTTCTTT
j_gene: TRBJ1-1
v_gene: TRBV20-1
d_gene: TRBD1
abundance: many

CDR3aa: CASREGAYEQYF
CDR3nt: TGTGCCAGCAGGGAGGGGGCCTACGAGCAGTACTTC
j_gene: TRBJ2-7
v_gene: TRBV5-5
d_gene: .
abundance: many

CDR3aa: CSARAQTYEQYF
CDR3nt: TGCAGTGCTAGGGCCCAGACCTACGAGCAGTACTTC
j_gene: TRBJ2-7
v_gene: TRBV20-1
d_gene: .
abundance: .

CDR3aa: CASSVDPQGARGEQFF
CDR3nt: TGTGCCAGCAGCGTCGATCCACAGGGCGCCCGCGGTGAGCAGTTCTTC
j_gene: TRBJ2-1
v_gene: TRBV9
d_gene: .
abundance: many

CDR3aa: CASRTTPGQGFNEQFF
CDR3nt: TGTGCCAGCAGGACCACTCCGGGACAGGGGTTCAATGAGCAGTTCTTC
j_gene: TRBJ2-1
v_gene: TRBV6-2/TRBV6-3
d_gene: TRBD1
abundance: .

CDR3aa: CASNRRGAGGYTF
CDR3nt: TGCGCCAGCAACCGAAGGGGGGCGGGTGGCTACACCTTC
j_gene: TRBJ1-2
v_gene: TRBV5-1
d_gene: .
abundance: .

CDR3aa: CATGPARGETQYF
CDR3nt: TGTGCCACCGGACCGGCCAGGGGAGAGACCCAGTACTTC
j_gene: TRBJ2-5
v_gene: TRBV7-8
d_gene: .
abundance: many

CDR3aa: CATGALIPNTEAFF
CDR3nt: TGTGCCACCGGGGCGTTAATCCCCAACACTGAAGCTTTCTTT
j_gene: TRBJ1-1
v_gene: TRBV15
d_gene: .
abundance: few

CDR3aa: CASSPLPAALWGGNQPQYF
CDR3nt: TGTGCCAGTAGCCCCCTGCCGGCGGCACTCTGGGGGGGCAATCAGCCCCAGTATTTT
j_gene: TRBJ2-3
v_gene: TRBV19
d_gene: .
abundance: .

CDR3aa: CASSFLETEAFF
CDR3nt: TGTGCCAGCAGTTTCCTAGAAACCGAAGCTTTCTTT
j_gene: TRBJ1-1
v_gene: TRBV12-3/TRBV12-4
d_gene: .
abundance: many

CDR3aa: CASSGSPHETQYF
CDR3nt: TGTGCCAGCAGCGGCTCCCCCCACGAGACCCAGTACTTC
j_gene: TRBJ2-5
v_gene: TRBV9
d_gene: .
abundance: .

CDR3aa: CASSRTSGRAGEQFF
CDR3nt: TGCGCCAGCAGCAGGACTAGCGGGAGGGCCGGCGAGCAGTTCTTC
j_gene: TRBJ2-1
v_gene: TRBV5-1
d_gene: TRBD2
abundance: many

CDR3aa: CASSLWEGTEAFF
CDR3nt: TGTGCCAGCAGCTTGTGGGAAGGGACTGAAGCTTTCTTT
j_gene: TRBJ1-1
v_gene: TRBV7-9
d_gene: .
abundance: few

CDR3aa: CASSLYPMPDTQYF
CDR3nt: TGTGCCAGCAGCTTATACCCGATGCCAGATACGCAGTATTTT
j_gene: TRBJ2-3
v_gene: TRBV7-2
d_gene: .
abundance: many

CDR3aa: CAISESYRTDNTEAFF
CDR3nt: TGTGCCATCAGTGAGAGTTACCGGACAGACAACACTGAAGCTTTCTTT
j_gene: TRBJ1-1
v_gene: TRBV10-3
d_gene: .
abundance: many

CDR3aa: CASSPRTSGRAFTDTQYF
CDR3nt: TGTGCCAGCAGTCCCAGGACTAGCGGGAGGGCCTTTACAGATACGCAGTATTTT
j_gene: TRBJ2-3
v_gene: TRBV3-1
d_gene: TRBD2
abundance: many